The entry below describes one T cell receptor beta chain. The entry originates in a study of CD8 T cells in Susac syndrome. Random hexamers were used to reverse transcribe about 0.5 to 1 ug of RNA. Multiplex PCR with immunoSEQ amplified the TCR beta CDR3 across 54 Vbeta and 13 Jbeta. One entry per CDR3 protein, called by TCRdb with MiXCR from the immunoSEQ multiplex PCR reads. The sample yields about 200,000 distinct CDR3 sequences, 95% seen once. V lost 7 bases and J lost 0, with 16 bases in between. CDR3 length: 16 residues. Germline-derived CDR1 and CDR2 are LNHNV and YYDKDF (reference sequence). The TCR comes from a human donor in good health. Sequenced sample: CD4+ T cells from PBMCs. This sequence joins TRBV15 and TRBJ1-5; D might be TRBD1 (5 bases). The CDR3, as DNA: TGTGCCACCAACACAGCAGGGAGCTATAGCAATCAGCCCCAGCATTTT. This codes for CATNTAGSYSNQPQHF.